What follows are 23 T cell receptor beta chains derived from one specimen sequenced in a study of cytomegalovirus exposure and HLA in healthy donors. Primers included in the PCR were 60 Vbeta and 13 Jbeta primers. Method: immunoSEQ multiplex PCR; TCRdb's copy keeps in-frame clones and lacks some. The sample has approximately 69,000 clones; 65% to 70% are singletons. Sequenced: PBMCs. These TCRs come from a man in his forties or fifties in good health and CMV-seropositive.

This clone was detected once. V and J are TRBV7-9 and TRBJ2-7; D uncertain. Trimming removed 5 bases at V and 5 bases at J, with 16 bases between. The CDR3 spans 14 residues. The germline CDR1 and CDR2 sequences are SEHNR and FQNEAQ (reference sequence). The CDR3 here is CASSPDSYLDEQYF. CDR3 DNA sequence: TGTGCCAGCAGCCCAGACTCTTATTTGGACGAGCAGTACTTC.

The CDR3 here is CAWSGQVGEQYF. The CDR3 coding sequence is TGTGCCTGGAGCGGACAGGTAGGAGAGCAGTACTTC. V is TRBV30 and J is TRBJ2-5, with TRBD1 matching over 7 bases. This CDR3 has 12 amino acids. Germline V gene lookup returns CDR1 GTSNPN and CDR2 SVGIG (reference sequence). The junction had 9 bases not matched to a gene; V was cut back by 3 bases and J by 11 bases.

The V gene is TRBV13, the J gene TRBJ2-3; 10 bases match TRBD2. V lost 0 bases and J lost 2; bases outside the gene matches: 5. The CDR3 has 17 amino acids. The V gene's germline CDR1 is PRHDT and CDR2 FYEKMQ (reference sequence). The chain's CDR3 is CASSLGSSGGPTDTQYF. DNA for the CDR3: TGTGCCAGCAGCTTAGGTAGTAGCGGGGGGCCCACAGATACGCAGTATTTT.

The chain employs TRBV4-1 and TRBJ1-4; 7 positions match TRBD1. In germline, CDR1 is MGHRA, CDR2 YSYEKL. This CDR3 comprises 15 residues. J lost 7 bases, V lost 4 bases, and 9 bases had no gene match. DNA for the CDR3: TGCGCCAGCAGCCTTGGACAGGCCGAAGGTGAAAAACTGTTTTTT. The encoded protein is CASSLGQAEGEKLFF.

Here the CDR3 reads CASSLGGGTTYEQYF. CDR3 DNA: TGTGCCAGCAGCTTGGGAGGCGGCACCACCTACGAGCAGTACTTC. The chain combines TRBV5-6 with TRBJ2-7; D gene ambiguous. Trimming took off 0 bases at V and 2 bases at J, with 12 bases between the two ends. In germline, CDR1 is SGHDT, CDR2 YYEEEE. This CDR3 is 15 amino acids long.

J is TRBJ1-5 and V is TRBV7-2; D not certain. CDR1 and CDR2 from the germline V gene are SGHTA and FQGNSA. The CDR3 length is 12 residues. Trimming left V 5 bases short and J 7 bases short, with 9 bases between. In nucleotides, the CDR3 is TGTGCCAGCAGCCCAGCGGAACAGCCCCAGCATTTT. Amino acid sequence: CASSPAEQPQHF. The full variable domain, completed using reference TRBV7-2 and TRBJ1-5, is GAGVSQSPSNKVTEKGKDVELRCDPISGHTALYWYRQSLGQGLEFLIYFQGNSAPDKSGLPSDRFSAERTGGSVSTLTIQRTQQEDSAVYLCASSPAEQPQHFGDGTRLSIL.

The chain uses TRBV4-1 and TRBJ2-7, with unresolved D. V was cut by 0 bases and J by 9 bases, with 15 bases left in between. The germline V gene encodes CDR1 MGHRA and CDR2 YSYEKL. The CDR3 covers 14 residues. CDR3 DNA sequence: TGCGCCAGCAGCCAAGACCAACTTGTCGGTTGGCAGTACTTC. This encodes CASSQDQLVGWQYF.

The chain has TRBV21-1 and TRBJ1-1; no check of the table's D call, TRBD1, against the DNA was made. TRBV21-1 is listed as a pseudogene. This CDR3 is 16 amino acids long. CDR3 sequence reads: CASHRQGAVLNTEAFF. In DNA form, the CDR3 reads TGTGCCAGCCACAGACAGGGGGCTGTTTTGAACACTGAAGCTTTCTTT.

The rearrangement uses TRBV7-6 and TRBJ2-1; D is possibly TRBD1 (6 bases). V dropped 1 base and J dropped 4 bases, with 8 bases sitting between them. Germline CDR1 and CDR2: SGHVS and FNYEAQ. This CDR3 comprises 14 residues. CDR3: CASSLDRGYNEQFF. CDR3 sequence (DNA): TGTGCCAGCAGCTTAGATAGGGGGTACAATGAGCAGTTCTTC.

This chain links TRBV7-2 with TRBJ1-1; 7 nucleotides line up with TRBD1. Germline V gene data show CDR1 as SGHTA and CDR2 as FQGNSA. This CDR3 comprises 14 residues. Trimming removed 5 bases from V and 11 bases from J; junction bases left unmatched: 14. CDR3 DNA sequence: TGTGCCAGCAGCCCCCGGGACAGTGGGGCTACTGCTTTCTTT. Protein: CASSPRDSGATAFF.

The chain couples TRBV5-4 to TRBJ2-2, with 13 bases lining up with TRBD2. Losses at the gene ends were 5 bases for V and 1 base for J; bases not matched to a gene: 8. CDR1 is SGHNT and CDR2 is YYREEE in the germline V gene (reference sequence). The CDR3 totals 18 residues. The CDR3 protein is CASSPELAGGRNTGELFF. The CDR3 nucleotides read TGTGCCAGCAGTCCTGAACTAGCGGGGGGGCGGAACACCGGGGAGCTGTTTTTT.

This clone was seen more than once but under ten times. This chain uses TRBV30 with TRBJ2-7; TRBD1 matches at 9 bases. Looked up from germline, CDR1 is GTSNPN and CDR2 is SVGIG (reference sequence). The CDR3 loop spans 14 amino acids. V dropped 2 bases and J dropped 4; count of bases not matched to a gene: 6. The CDR3 DNA reads as TGTGCCTGGAGTCGCGGGACAGGGATATACGAGCAGTACTTC. It is translated as CAWSRGTGIYEQYF.

This clone was seen a single time. V gene TRBV4-3 combines with J gene TRBJ1-2; D unclear. This CDR3 is built from 14 residues. In germline, CDR1 is LGHNA, CDR2 YSLEER. The V end lost 2 bases, the J end lost 0 bases, and 7 bases lay between the germline ends. The CDR3 bases are TGCGCCAGCAGCCAATATGGAGCTAACTATGGCTACACCTTC. This encodes CASSQYGANYGYTF.

This chain links TRBV7-2 with TRBJ2-3; 10 nucleotides line up with TRBD2. The CDR3 has 16 residues. Germline assignment: CDR1 SGHTA and CDR2 FQGNSA. Trimming took 4 bases from V and 2 from J; bases not matched to a gene: 6. CDR3 amino acids: CASSSRTSGSTDTQYF. The DNA of the CDR3 is TGTGCCAGCAGCTCTCGGACTAGCGGATCCACAGATACGCAGTATTTT.

This sequence joins TRBV6-5 and TRBJ2-5, with 10 nucleotides matching TRBD2. After removal of 6 bases from V and 3 bases from J, the junction contained 7 bases not matched to a gene. CDR1 and CDR2 (germline): MNHEY, SVGAGI. CDR3 length: 15 amino acids. Here the CDR3 DNA reads TGTGCCAGCAGAAAAACCGGGACTAGCGAAGAGACCCAGTACTTC. It specifies CASRKTGTSEETQYF.

This chain uses TRBV27 with TRBJ2-1, with 8 bases identical to TRBD1. The germline gives CDR1 MNHEY, CDR2 SMNVEV (reference sequence). V was clipped by 7 bases and J by 4 bases; unmatched bases: 3. There are 13 residues in the CDR3. CDR3 amino acids: CASKNRGYNEQFF. The CDR3 DNA reads TGTGCCAGCAAGAACAGGGGGTACAATGAGCAGTTCTTC.

Concerning this clone itself: Other DNA sequences within the sample encode an identical CDR3. The V gene is TRBV11-3, the J gene TRBJ2-7; D gene unclear. Trimming cost V 9 bases and J 4 bases, with 22 bases left between them. The V gene's germline CDR1 is SGHNT and CDR2 YENEEA. The CDR3 spans 15 residues. CDR3 DNA sequence: TGTGCCAGTATTCACAAGCAGAAGGCGGCATACGAGCAGTACTTC. This encodes CASIHKQKAAYEQYF.

CDR3: CASSLASGGPYEQYF. In DNA form, the CDR3 reads TGTGCCAGCAGCTTAGCTAGCGGGGGGCCCTACGAGCAGTACTTC. The J gene is TRBJ2-7, the V gene TRBV7-2, with TRBD2 matching over 10 bases. V was clipped by 0 bases and J by 2 bases; unmatched bases: 1. The CDR3 is 15 residues long. Germline V CDR1 and CDR2: SGHTA, FQGNSA.

Only a few counts were recorded for this clone. This CDR3 is CASSPRTEPNTEAFF. The CDR3 nucleotides are TGTGCCAGCAGTCCCCGGACAGAGCCGAACACTGAAGCTTTCTTT. This chain connects TRBV6-1 to TRBJ1-1; a weak D match, TRBD1 (6 bases). Trimming cost V 5 bases and J 1 base, with 14 bases left between them. This CDR3 contains 15 residues. Per germline, CDR1 MNHNS and CDR2 SASEGT.

The V gene is TRBV2, the J gene TRBJ2-7; a weak D match, TRBD1 (6 bases). CDR3 size: 14 residues. The V end was cut by 6 bases, the J end by 3 bases, with 15 bases between. Germline V lookup: CDR1 SNHLY, CDR2 FYNNEI. This chain's CDR3 is CASRKSLQGYEQYF. For the CDR3, the DNA is TGTGCCAGCAGGAAATCCCTACAGGGCTACGAGCAGTACTTC.

This clone came up a few times. The J gene is TRBJ2-7, the V gene TRBV18, with 7 bases lining up with TRBD1. The CDR3 is 15 amino acids. Trimming cost V 6 bases and J 3 bases; bases outside gene matches: 11. The germline V gene encodes CDR1 KGHSH and CDR2 LQKENI. Written as DNA, the CDR3 is TGTGCCAGCTCTCCTTCGAGGGGGCTAGGCTACGAGCAGTACTTC. Translating gives CASSPSRGLGYEQYF.

This chain uses TRBV7-2 with TRBJ2-7; 9 bases fit TRBD1. There are 15 residues in the CDR3. Germline CDR1 and CDR2: SGHTA and FQGNSA. V was clipped by 7 bases and J by 2 bases; unmatched bases: 9. The DNA of the CDR3 is TGTGCCAGCACCCCCAGGACAGGGGTGGCCTACGAGCAGTACTTC. Translated, it gives CASTPRTGVAYEQYF.

This clone was seen a few times. This rearrangement joins TRBV5-1 to TRBJ2-7, with 9 positions matching TRBD1. J was trimmed by 3 bases and V by 7 bases; bases with no gene match: 8. Germline CDR1 SGHRS, CDR2 YFSETQ. CDR3 length equals 14 residues. CDR3 region: CASGRTGAFYEQYF. The CDR3 DNA reads as TGCGCCAGCGGGCGGACAGGGGCGTTCTACGAGCAGTACTTC.